The source of this T cell receptor beta chain is a study of blood T cell repertoires in COVID-19. Turning to the study itself: The United States, Italy and Spain provided the acute and convalescent COVID-19 samples.

The authors' processing: Cell counts per sample came from amplifying reference gene primers. Using immunoSEQ multiplex PCR, the repertoire was profiled, and TCRdb retains in-frame clones only, with some absent. V and J calls plus clone size are reproduced from that table; the DNA served to infer D and trimming. The table includes roughly 230,000 clones, more than 65% detected once. Residents of 24 US areas, aged about 18 to 95 years, made up the participants. Before being deemed recovered, Cohort 3 donors had two negative PCRs, clearance, or symptom resolution. Germline CDR1 MDHEN, CDR2 SYDVKM. V shed 4 bases and J 6 bases; nucleotides not matched to a gene: 11. CDR3 length: 15 amino acids.

The sequence derives from a man aged 50 to 60 who had recovered from COVID-19. Sample: PBMCs or T cells enriched from blood (not recorded which). The chain employs TRBV28 and TRBJ1-2; 7 bases are shared with TRBD1. CDR3 DNA sequence: TGTGCCAGCAGTTCTTGGAGGGGGCGGATGGATGGCTACACCTTC. Protein sequence: CASSSWRGRMDGYTF.